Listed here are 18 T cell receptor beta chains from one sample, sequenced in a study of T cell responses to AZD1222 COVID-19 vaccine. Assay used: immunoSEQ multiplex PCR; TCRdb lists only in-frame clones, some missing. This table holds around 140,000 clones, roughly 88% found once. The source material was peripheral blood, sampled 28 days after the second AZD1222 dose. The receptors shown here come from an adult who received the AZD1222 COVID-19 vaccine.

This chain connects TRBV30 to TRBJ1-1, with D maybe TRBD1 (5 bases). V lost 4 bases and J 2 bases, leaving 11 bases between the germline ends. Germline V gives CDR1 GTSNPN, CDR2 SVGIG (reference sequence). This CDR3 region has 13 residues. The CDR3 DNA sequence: TGTGCCTGGACCCTGACAGACAACACTGAAGCTTTCTTT. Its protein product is CAWTLTDNTEAFF.

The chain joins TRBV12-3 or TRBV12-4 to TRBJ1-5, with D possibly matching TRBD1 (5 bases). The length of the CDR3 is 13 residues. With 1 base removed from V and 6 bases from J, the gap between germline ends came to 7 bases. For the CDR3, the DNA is TGTGCCAGCAGTTTAGGGGGCGGTCAGCCCCAGCATTTT. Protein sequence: CASSLGGGQPQHF.

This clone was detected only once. DNA of the CDR3: TGTGCCAGCAGCGTAGTCTCCAGGGGAGGTGGCTACACCTTC. Its translation is CASSVVSRGGGYTF. The chain employs TRBV9 and TRBJ1-2, with D possibly being TRBD1 (6 bases). The V and J ends lost 0 bases and 7 bases respectively, with 13 bases between them. The CDR3 has 14 amino acids. Germline V gives CDR1 SGDLS, CDR2 YYNGEE.

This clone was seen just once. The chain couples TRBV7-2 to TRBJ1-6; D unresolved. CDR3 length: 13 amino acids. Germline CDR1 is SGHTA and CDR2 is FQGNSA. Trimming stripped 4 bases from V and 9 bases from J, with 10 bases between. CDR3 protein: CASSSSYASPLHF. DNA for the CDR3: TGTGCCAGCAGCTCTTCGTATGCTTCACCCCTCCACTTT.

The CDR3 loop is CAWSRQGSEPQHF. CDR3 nucleotides: TGTGCCTGGAGTCGGCAAGGGAGTGAACCCCAGCATTTT. The chain joins TRBV30 to TRBJ1-5; D not certain. CDR1 is GTSNPN, CDR2 SVGIG, per germline (reference sequence). Trimming cost V 2 bases and J 10 bases, with 15 bases left between them. The CDR3 totals 13 residues. The variable domain in full, completed from reference TRBV30 and TRBJ1-5, reads SQTIHQWPATLVQPVGSPLSLECTVEGTSNPNLYWYRQAAGRGLQLLFYSVGIGQISSEVPQNLSASRPQDRQFILSSKKLLLSDSGFYLCAWSRQGSEPQHFGDGTRLSIL.

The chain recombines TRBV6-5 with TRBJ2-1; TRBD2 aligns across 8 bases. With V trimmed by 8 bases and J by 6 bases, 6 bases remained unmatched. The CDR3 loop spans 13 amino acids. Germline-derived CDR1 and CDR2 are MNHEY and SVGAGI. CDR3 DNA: TGTGCCAGCCCTTCAGCGGGAGCCAATGAGCAGTTCTTC. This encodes CASPSAGANEQFF.

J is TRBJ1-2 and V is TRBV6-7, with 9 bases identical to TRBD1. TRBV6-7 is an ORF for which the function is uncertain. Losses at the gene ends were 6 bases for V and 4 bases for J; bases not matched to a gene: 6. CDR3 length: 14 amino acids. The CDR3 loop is CASSRRDRVYGYTF. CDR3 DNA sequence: TGTGCCAGCAGCCGCCGGGACAGGGTCTATGGCTACACCTTC.

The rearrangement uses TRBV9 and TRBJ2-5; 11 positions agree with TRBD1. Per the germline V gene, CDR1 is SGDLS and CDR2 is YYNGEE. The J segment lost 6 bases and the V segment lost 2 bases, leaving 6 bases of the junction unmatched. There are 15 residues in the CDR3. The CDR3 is CASSVNRDRGKTQYF. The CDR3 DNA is TGTGCCAGCAGCGTCAACCGGGACAGGGGGAAGACCCAGTACTTC.

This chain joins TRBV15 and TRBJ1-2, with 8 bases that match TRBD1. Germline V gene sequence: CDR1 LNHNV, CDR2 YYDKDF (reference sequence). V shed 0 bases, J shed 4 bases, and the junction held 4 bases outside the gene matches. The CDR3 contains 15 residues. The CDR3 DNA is TGTGCCACCAGCAGAGATTTGGACAGGGCCTATGGCTACACCTTC. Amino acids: CATSRDLDRAYGYTF.

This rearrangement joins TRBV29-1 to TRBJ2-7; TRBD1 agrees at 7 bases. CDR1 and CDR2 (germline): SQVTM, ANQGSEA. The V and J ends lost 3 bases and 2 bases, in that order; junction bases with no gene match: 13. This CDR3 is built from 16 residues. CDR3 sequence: CSVDKTGDSKPYEQYF. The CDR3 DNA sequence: TGCAGCGTTGATAAAACTGGGGACAGCAAGCCCTACGAGCAGTACTTC.

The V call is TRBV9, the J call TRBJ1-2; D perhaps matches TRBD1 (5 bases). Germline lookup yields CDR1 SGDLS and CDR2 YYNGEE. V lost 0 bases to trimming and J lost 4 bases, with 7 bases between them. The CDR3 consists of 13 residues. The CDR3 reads CASSVGGGYGYTF. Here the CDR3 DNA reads TGTGCCAGCAGCGTAGGGGGCGGCTATGGCTACACCTTC. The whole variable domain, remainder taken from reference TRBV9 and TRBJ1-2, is DSGVTQTPKHLITATGQRVTLRCSPRSGDLSVYWYQQSLDQGLQFLIQYYNGEERAKGNILERFSAQQFPDLHSELNLSSLELGDSALYFCASSVGGGYGYTFGSGTRLTVV.

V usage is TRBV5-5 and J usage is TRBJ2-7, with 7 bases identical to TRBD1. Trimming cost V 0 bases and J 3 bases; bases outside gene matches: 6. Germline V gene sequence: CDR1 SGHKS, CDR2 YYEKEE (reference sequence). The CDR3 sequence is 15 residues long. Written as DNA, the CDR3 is TGTGCCAGCAGCTTGGTGGGGGCAGGGGGCTACGAGCAGTACTTC. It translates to CASSLVGAGGYEQYF.

CDR3 DNA: TGTGCCAGCAATTCAGACTCCTACGAGCAGTACTTC. This sequence encodes CASNSDSYEQYF. This chain links TRBV6-5 with TRBJ2-7; the D is unclear. Germline values: CDR1 MNHEY, CDR2 SVGAGI. The CDR3 spans 12 residues. V was trimmed by 7 bases and J by 0 bases, leaving 7 bases between them.

CDR3 region: CASSQQGGGSYEQYF. Written as DNA, the CDR3 is TGTGCCAGTAGCCAACAGGGAGGTGGGTCCTACGAGCAGTACTTC. The genes are TRBV19 and TRBJ2-7; D might be TRBD1 or TRBD2, each matching 6 bases. This CDR3 has 15 residues. Trimming stripped 6 bases from V and 1 base from J, with 16 bases between. Germline values: CDR1 LNHDA, CDR2 SQIVND (reference sequence).

CDR3 DNA sequence: TGCGCCAGCAGCGAGGGACGGAATTTTAACTATGGCTACACCTTC. Amino acids: CASSEGRNFNYGYTF. The chain couples TRBV4-1 to TRBJ1-2; D might be TRBD1 (5 bases). Germline loops: CDR1 MGHRA, CDR2 YSYEKL. With 5 bases removed from V and 1 base from J, the gap between germline ends came to 14 bases. CDR3 size: 15 residues.

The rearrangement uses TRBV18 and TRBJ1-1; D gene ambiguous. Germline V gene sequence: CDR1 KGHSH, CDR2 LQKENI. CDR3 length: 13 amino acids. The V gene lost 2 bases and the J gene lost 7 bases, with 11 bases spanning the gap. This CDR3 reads CASSPGQGSEAFF. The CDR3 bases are TGTGCCAGCTCACCAGGTCAAGGGAGTGAAGCTTTCTTT.

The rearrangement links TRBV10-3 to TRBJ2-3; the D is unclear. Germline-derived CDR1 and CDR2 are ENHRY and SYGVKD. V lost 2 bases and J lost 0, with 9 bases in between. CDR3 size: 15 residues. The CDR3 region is CAISENLASTDTQYF. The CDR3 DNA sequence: TGTGCCATCAGTGAGAATTTAGCTAGCACAGATACGCAGTATTTT.

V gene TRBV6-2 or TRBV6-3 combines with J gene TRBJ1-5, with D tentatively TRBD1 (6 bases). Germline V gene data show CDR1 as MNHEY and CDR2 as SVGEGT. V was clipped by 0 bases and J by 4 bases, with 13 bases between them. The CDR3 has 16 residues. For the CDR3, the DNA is TGTGCCAGCAGTTACTCGATATACAGGGAGAATCAGCCCCAGCATTTT. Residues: CASSYSIYRENQPQHF.